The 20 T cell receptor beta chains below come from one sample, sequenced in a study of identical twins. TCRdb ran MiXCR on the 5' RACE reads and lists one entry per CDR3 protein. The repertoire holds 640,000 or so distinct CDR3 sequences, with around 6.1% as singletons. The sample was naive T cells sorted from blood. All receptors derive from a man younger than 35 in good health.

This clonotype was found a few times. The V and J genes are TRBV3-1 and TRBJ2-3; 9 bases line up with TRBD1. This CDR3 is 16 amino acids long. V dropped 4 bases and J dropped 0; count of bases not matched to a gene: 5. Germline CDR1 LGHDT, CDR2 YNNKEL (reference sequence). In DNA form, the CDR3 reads TGTGCCAGCAGCCTTGTACAGGGGGCTAGCACAGATACGCAGTATTTT. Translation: CASSLVQGASTDTQYF.

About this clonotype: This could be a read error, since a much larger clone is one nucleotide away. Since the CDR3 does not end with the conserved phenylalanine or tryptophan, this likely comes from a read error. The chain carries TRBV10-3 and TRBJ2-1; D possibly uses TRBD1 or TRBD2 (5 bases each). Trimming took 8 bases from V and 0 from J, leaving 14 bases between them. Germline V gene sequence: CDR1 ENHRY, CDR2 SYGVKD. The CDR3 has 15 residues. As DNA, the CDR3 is TGTGCCATCGGGGGAGCGGCTAGCTCCTACAATGAGCAGTTCTCC. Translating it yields CAIGGAASSYNEQFS.

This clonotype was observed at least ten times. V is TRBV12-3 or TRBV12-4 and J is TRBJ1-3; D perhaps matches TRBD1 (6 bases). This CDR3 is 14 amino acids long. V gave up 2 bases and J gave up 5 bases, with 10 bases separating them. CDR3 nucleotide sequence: TGTGCCAGCAGTTTACGTGGGGGGCGAAACACCATATATTTT. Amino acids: CASSLRGGRNTIYF.

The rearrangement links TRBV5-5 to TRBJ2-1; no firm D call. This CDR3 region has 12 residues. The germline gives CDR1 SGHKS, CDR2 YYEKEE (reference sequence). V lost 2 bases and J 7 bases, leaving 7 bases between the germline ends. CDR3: CASSLNMNEQFF. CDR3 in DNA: TGTGCCAGCAGCTTAAACATGAATGAGCAGTTCTTC.

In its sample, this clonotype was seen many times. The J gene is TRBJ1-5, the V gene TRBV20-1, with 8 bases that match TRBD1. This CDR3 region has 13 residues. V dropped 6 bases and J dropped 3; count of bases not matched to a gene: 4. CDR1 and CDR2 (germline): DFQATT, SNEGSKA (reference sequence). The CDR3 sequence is CSAQDRVNQPQHF. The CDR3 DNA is TGCAGTGCCCAGGACAGGGTCAATCAGCCCCAGCATTTT.

Written as DNA, the CDR3 is TGCAGTGCTAGAGATCATACTAGCGGGAGCGACGAGCAGTACTTC. Amino acids: CSARDHTSGSDEQYF. The chain links TRBV20-1 to TRBJ2-7; 11 bases match TRBD2. The CDR3 totals 15 residues. Per germline, CDR1 DFQATT and CDR2 SNEGSKA (reference sequence). Trimming cost V 0 bases and J 5 bases; bases outside gene matches: 6.

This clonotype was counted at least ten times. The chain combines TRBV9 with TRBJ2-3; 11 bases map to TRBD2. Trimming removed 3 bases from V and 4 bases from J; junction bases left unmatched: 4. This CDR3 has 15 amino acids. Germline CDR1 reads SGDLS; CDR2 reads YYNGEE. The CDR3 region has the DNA TGTGCCAGCAGCGCGGGACTAGCGGTAGCAGATACGCAGTATTTT. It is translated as CASSAGLAVADTQYF. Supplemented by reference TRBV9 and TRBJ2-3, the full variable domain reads DSGVTQTPKHLITATGQRVTLRCSPRSGDLSVYWYQQSLDQGLQFLIQYYNGEERAKGNILERFSAQQFPDLHSELNLSSLELGDSALYFCASSAGLAVADTQYFGPGTRLTVL.

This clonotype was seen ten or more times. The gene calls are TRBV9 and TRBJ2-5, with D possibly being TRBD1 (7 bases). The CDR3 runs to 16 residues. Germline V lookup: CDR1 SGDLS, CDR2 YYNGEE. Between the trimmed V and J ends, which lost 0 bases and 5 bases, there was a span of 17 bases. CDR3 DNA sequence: TGTGCCAGCAGCGTAGGCGGGACAGATTATGGGGAGACCCAGTACTTC. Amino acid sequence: CASSVGGTDYGETQYF.

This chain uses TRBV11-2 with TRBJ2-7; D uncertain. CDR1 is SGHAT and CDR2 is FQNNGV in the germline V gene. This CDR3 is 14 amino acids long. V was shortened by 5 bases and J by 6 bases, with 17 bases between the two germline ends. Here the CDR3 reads CASSPRPLVGEQYF. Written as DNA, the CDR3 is TGTGCCAGCAGCCCGAGGCCGTTGGTTGGCGAGCAGTACTTC.

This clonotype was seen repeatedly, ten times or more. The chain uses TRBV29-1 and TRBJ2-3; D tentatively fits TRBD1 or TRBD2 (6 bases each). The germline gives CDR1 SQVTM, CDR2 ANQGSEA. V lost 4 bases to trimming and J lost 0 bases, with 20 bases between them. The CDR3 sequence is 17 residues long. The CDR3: CSVGGPQRRESTDTQYF. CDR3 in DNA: TGCAGCGTTGGGGGGCCACAGAGGCGGGAAAGCACAGATACGCAGTATTTT.

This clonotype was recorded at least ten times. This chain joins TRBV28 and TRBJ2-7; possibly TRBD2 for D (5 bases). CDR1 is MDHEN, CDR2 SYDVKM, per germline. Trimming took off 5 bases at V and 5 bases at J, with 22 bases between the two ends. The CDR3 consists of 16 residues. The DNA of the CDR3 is TGTGCCAGCAGTCCCATGTGGGATCCGTCCGGGGACGAGCAGTACTTC. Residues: CASSPMWDPSGDEQYF.

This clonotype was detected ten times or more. In DNA, the CDR3 is TGTGCCAGCAGCTTGATTGGGATCCTCCAAGAGACCCAGTACTTC. Amino acids: CASSLIGILQETQYF. The V gene is TRBV5-5, the J gene TRBJ2-5; D call uncertain. The CDR3 consists of 15 residues. Trimming removed 1 base at V and 1 base at J, with 11 bases between. The germline V gene encodes CDR1 SGHKS and CDR2 YYEKEE (reference sequence).

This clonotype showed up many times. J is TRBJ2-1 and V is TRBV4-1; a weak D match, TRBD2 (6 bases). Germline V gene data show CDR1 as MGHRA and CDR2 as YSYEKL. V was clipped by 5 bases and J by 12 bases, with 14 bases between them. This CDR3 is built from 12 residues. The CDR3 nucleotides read TGCGCCAGCAGCTCCGCGGCGGGGTCGCAGTTCTTC. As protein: CASSSAAGSQFF.

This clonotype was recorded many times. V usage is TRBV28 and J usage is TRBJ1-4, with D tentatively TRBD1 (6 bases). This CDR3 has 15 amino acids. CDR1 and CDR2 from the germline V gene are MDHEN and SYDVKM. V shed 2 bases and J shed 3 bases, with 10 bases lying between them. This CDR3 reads CASSLTTGPNEKLFF. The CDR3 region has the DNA TGTGCCAGCAGTTTAACGACAGGACCTAATGAAAAACTGTTTTTT.

The CDR3 nucleotides read TGTGCCTGGAGGCACGGACAGGGAGGGCCGTTCTTC. Translated: CAWRHGQGGPFF. The V call is TRBV30, the J call TRBJ2-1; TRBD1 might be the D (8 bases). The CDR3 has 12 amino acids. Germline CDR1 and CDR2: GTSNPN and SVGIG (reference sequence). Trimming took 3 bases from V and 15 from J, leaving 18 bases between them.

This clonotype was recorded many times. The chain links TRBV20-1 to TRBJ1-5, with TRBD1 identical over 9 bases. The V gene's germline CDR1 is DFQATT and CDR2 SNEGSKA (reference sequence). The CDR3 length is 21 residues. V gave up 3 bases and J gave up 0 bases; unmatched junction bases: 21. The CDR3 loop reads CSASGVITGGQGGPSNQPQHF. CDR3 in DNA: TGCAGTGCTAGTGGTGTGATTACAGGGGGCCAGGGGGGGCCTAGCAATCAGCCCCAGCATTTT.

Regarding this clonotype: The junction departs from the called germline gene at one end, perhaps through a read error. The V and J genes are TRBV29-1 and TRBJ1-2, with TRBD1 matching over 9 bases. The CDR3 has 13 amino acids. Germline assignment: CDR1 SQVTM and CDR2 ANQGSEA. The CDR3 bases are TGCAGCGTGCTAGGACAGGGGTATGATGGCTTCACCTTC. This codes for CSVLGQGYDGFTF.

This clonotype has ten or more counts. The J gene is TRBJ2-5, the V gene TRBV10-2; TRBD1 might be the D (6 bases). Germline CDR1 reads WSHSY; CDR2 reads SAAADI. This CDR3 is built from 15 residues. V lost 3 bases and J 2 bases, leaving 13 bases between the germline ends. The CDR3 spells CASSDSRGGQETQYF. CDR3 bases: TGCGCCAGCAGTGATAGCAGGGGTGGGCAAGAGACCCAGTACTTC.

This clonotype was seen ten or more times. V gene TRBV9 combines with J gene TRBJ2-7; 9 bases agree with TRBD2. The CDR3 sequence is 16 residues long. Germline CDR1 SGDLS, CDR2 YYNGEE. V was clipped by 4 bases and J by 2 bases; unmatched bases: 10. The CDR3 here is CASSPKGSGRTYEQYV. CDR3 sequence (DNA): TGTGCCAGCAGCCCAAAGGGGAGCGGGAGGACCTACGAGCAGTACGTC.

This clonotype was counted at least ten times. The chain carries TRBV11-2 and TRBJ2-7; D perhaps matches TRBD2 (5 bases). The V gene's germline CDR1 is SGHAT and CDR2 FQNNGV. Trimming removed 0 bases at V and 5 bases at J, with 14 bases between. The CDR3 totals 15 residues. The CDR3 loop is CASSLDPRVGNEQYV. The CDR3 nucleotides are TGTGCCAGCAGCTTAGACCCAAGAGTCGGGAACGAGCAGTACGTC.